This TCR beta chain was found in a study of PD-L1 blockade in urothelial cancer. About the study: Study patients had been treated with 0 to 3 previous chemotherapy regimens.

Each PCR received spiked synthetic TCR analog templates. Clones were read by immunoSEQ multiplex PCR, and TCRdb kept only the in-frame ones, dropping some. The data show 85,000 to 95,000 clones, 89% seen once. V lost 6 bases, J lost 11 bases, and 14 bases lay in between. The CDR3 contains 12 residues. Germline V gene data show CDR1 as MDHEN and CDR2 as SYDVKM. Time point noted: pretreatment peripheral blood. Samples spanned pretreatment and treatment, with 1 to 8 time points per patient. V gene TRBV28 combines with J gene TRBJ2-1, with a possible D match to TRBD2 (5 bases). The clonotype was recovered from a woman of 80 years or more with urothelial cancer. The specimen was PBMCs, collected around atezolizumab (anti-PD-L1) treatment. The CDR3, as DNA: TGTGCCAGCAGCCCCGGCGAGCGGCAGCAGTTCTTC. It translates to CASSPGERQQFF.